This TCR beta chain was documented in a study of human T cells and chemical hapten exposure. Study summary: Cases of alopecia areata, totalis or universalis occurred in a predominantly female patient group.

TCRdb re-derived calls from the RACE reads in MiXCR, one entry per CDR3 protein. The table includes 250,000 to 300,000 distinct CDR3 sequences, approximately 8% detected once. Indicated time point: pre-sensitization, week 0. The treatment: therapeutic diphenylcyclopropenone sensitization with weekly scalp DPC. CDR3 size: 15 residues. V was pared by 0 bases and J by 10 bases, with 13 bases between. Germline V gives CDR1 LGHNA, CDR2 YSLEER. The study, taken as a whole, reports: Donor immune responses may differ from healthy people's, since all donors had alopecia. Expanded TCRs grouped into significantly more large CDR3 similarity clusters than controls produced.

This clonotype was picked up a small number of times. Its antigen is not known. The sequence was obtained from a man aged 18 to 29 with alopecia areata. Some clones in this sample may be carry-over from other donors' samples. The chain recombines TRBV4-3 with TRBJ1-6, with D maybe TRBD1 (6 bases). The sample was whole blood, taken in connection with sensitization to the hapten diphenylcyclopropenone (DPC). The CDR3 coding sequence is TGCGCCAGCAGCCAAGAATTCAGGGGTATATCACCCCTCCACTTT. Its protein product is CASSQEFRGISPLHF.